The sample holds one count of the clone carrying this T cell receptor (beta chain). The antigen remains undetermined. This may arise from a read error, as a much more abundant clone is one base away. The entry originates in a study of T cells after yellow fever vaccination. One entry per CDR3 protein, called by TCRdb with MiXCR from the 5' RACE reads. The sample lists 110,000 to 150,000 distinct CDR3 sequences; roughly 6.7% were seen once. Study-wide findings and caveats: Among all clonotypes, a small share was observed in both CD4 and CD8 compartments. Reappearance after the booster was seen for most primary-vaccination clones, at about 95% CD4 and more than 80% CD8.

The specimen was CD4+ T cells sorted from PBMCs, collected 10 days after the yellow fever booster vaccination. This receptor was identified in a man aged 30-40 years who received the YFV17D yellow fever vaccine.

This CDR3 reads CATNRPEGGNEQFF. CDR3 sequence (DNA): TGTGCCACCAACCGGCCGGAGGGGGGAAATGAGCAGTTCTTC. The chain has TRBV10-3 and TRBJ2-1; D might be TRBD1 or TRBD2, each matching 6 bases. The CDR3 extends over 14 amino acids. Deletions cut 10 bases from V and 7 bases from J, with 20 bases between. Germline V gives CDR1 ENHRY, CDR2 SYGVKD.